This is a list of T cell receptor beta chains from one sample in a study of breast tumors, draining lymph nodes, adjacent tissues. TCRdb processed the multiplex PCR reads anew with MiXCR; each CDR3 protein has one entry. The top ten clones hold over 3.5% of a sample with roughly 220,000 distinct CDR3 sequences, less than 40% of them seen once. Source material: axillary lymph node tissue. These receptors all stem from a female donor with breast cancer. Some clones in this sample may be carry-over from other donors' samples. The conserved cysteine and the conserved F or W are not part of the CDR3 here. Each record gives: CDR3 length, V gene, clone size, J gene, CDR3 protein. Size values are once, few and many counts, or a class for expanded clones, and some rows have none.

>13|TRBV6-6|NA|TRBJ2-3
ASSHGLAATDTQY
>16|TRBV7-8|medium-sized|TRBJ2-6
ASSTQTGLSSGANVLT
>14|TRBV7-6|many|TRBJ2-2
ASSLTGTRNTGELF
>17|TRBV10-3|many|TRBJ2-2
AIRASTGLAGKNTGELF
>8|TRBV15|once|TRBJ2-5
ATSRDPQY
>13|TRBV7-9|NA|TRBJ2-3
ASSPRDRLGNEQY
>11|TRBV25-1|NA|TRBJ2-3
ASSRTHTDTQY
>12|TRBV20-1|many|TRBJ2-7
SASRFGTAYEQY
>13|TRBV9|many|TRBJ2-7
ASSVDGTVSYEQY
>14|TRBV7-3|many|TRBJ2-3
ASSSWGQGNTDTQY
>12|TRBV24-1|many|TRBJ2-7
ATSDGQARYEQY
>13|TRBV4-1|NA|TRBJ2-2
ASSPTGFSTGELF
>13|TRBV12-5|NA|TRBJ2-7
ASGFEIRTAPEQY
>18|TRBV2|many|TRBJ2-1
ASSEVRAAAYNEARNEQF
>13|TRBV19|many|TRBJ1-2
ASSIRGHSVYGYT
>10|TRBV28|NA|TRBJ2-2
ASTRGTGELF
>13|TRBV2|many|TRBJ2-7
ASSQGRGSPYEQY
>14|TRBV7-2|NA|TRBJ1-5
ASRRIASSNNEPQH
>13|TRBV20-1|NA|TRBJ2-5
SAPDRGGYGETQY
>12|TRBV14|many|TRBJ2-3
ASSQLRQADTQY
>15|TRBV7-9|many|TRBJ2-3
ASSPSTGTPSTDTQY
>14|TRBV3-1|few|TRBJ2-1
ASSQESRGSYNEQF
>11|TRBV29-1|many|TRBJ2-3
SVVGGGTDTQY
>13|TRBV6-5|NA|TRBJ1-2
ASSPGRGESGGYT
>11|TRBV20-1|NA|TRBJ1-2
SARGTGDYGYT
>12|TRBV20-1|NA|TRBJ1-5
SARTGGTNQPQH
>12|TRBV11-2|many|TRBJ2-7
ASSLMWSSYEQY
>14|TRBV7-2|many|TRBJ1-2
ASSLMADPSIQGYT
>12|TRBV11-2|many|TRBJ1-2
ASSLETGSYGYT
>11|TRBV6-5|many|TRBJ2-7
ASSRSWGNEQY
>11|TRBV5-4|many|TRBJ2-2
ASSLVLTGELF
>14|TRBV5-5|many|TRBJ1-4
ASSLLGTTTNEKLF
>15|TRBV5-1|NA|TRBJ2-3
ASSLSGTGGVEDTQY
>13|TRBV5-5|many|TRBJ2-7
ASSPDRVDSYEQY
>13|TRBV28|NA|TRBJ2-1
ASSSHYRDIYGQF
>12|TRBV30|few|TRBJ2-7
AWTRTGSRNEQY
>11|TRBV5-1|many|TRBJ2-2
ATGTSVTGDLF
>12|TRBV20-1|many|TRBJ2-1
SASGLAERGEQF
>14|TRBV30|many|TRBJ1-3
AWSSPRDLSGNTIY
>11|TRBV7-2|many|TRBJ2-3
ASRAGAGDTQY
>13|TRBV6-6|NA|TRBJ2-1
ASTSHGAVPNEQF
>14|TRBV3-1|many|TRBJ2-5
ASSQDQGAIQETQY
>10|TRBV7-2|NA|TRBJ2-3
ASSLRGGAGY
>13|TRBV9|many|TRBJ1-3
ASSPGIGSGNTIY
>13|TRBV12-3/TRBV12-4|NA|TRBJ2-1
ASSVGLAGEDEQF
>12|TRBV11-2|many|TRBJ2-3
ASSPGNPGGTQY
>12|TRBV14|once|TRBJ2-2
ASSQDLGTGELS
>14|TRBV2|many|TRBJ2-3
ASTLSRGQGADTQY
>12|TRBV16|many|TRBJ2-6
ASSQSSGANVLT
>15|TRBV9|many|TRBJ2-1
ASSTFDRAYSYNEQF
>12|TRBV7-9|many|TRBJ1-5
ASSLVGSNQPQH
>14|TRBV4-1|NA|TRBJ1-3
ASSQGRTRYGYTIY
>15|TRBV6-5|few|TRBJ2-1
ASSYGAPGGGADEQF
>13|TRBV7-2|NA|TRBJ1-4
ASSPTGQSGEKLF
>14|TRBV10-3|NA|TRBJ2-1
AINMGAGGFLNEQF